These 7 T cell receptor beta chains were sequenced from one sample in a study of shared clonotypes between healthy human individuals. Here immunoSEQ multiplex PCR was the method, and the copy in TCRdb shows in-frame clones only, minus some. This table has roughly 2.5 million clones, just over 90% appearing once. The source material was naive CD4+ T cells sorted from blood. As for subset: CD45RA+ positively selected. The receptors were gathered from a man between 18 and 29 years old in good health.

The chain links TRBV7-2 to TRBJ2-5; no clear D. V gave up 5 bases and J gave up 4 bases, with 17 bases separating them. The CDR3 has 15 amino acids. Per the germline V gene, CDR1 is SGHTA and CDR2 is FQGNSA. The CDR3 sequence is CASSRFVQVGETQYF. Written as DNA, the CDR3 is TGTGCCAGCAGCCGTTTTGTCCAAGTGGGAGAGACCCAGTACTTC.

The V and J genes are TRBV10-3 and TRBJ2-5, with a tentative D call TRBD2 (5 bases). The CDR3 covers 13 residues. Trimming left V 7 bases short and J 5 bases short, with 14 bases between. Germline V gene data show CDR1 as ENHRY and CDR2 as SYGVKD. The CDR3 DNA reads TGTGCCATCACCTCGAGTCCGGGGGAGACCCAGTACTTC. It encodes CAITSSPGETQYF.

The V call is TRBV10-3, the J call TRBJ2-7; D unclear. CDR3 length: 14 amino acids. Trimming removed 7 bases from V and 0 bases from J, with 13 bases in between. Germline V lookup: CDR1 ENHRY, CDR2 SYGVKD. CDR3 in DNA: TGTGCCATCACTAAGTCCTTGAGCTCCTACGAGCAGTACTTC. It encodes CAITKSLSSYEQYF.

A single count supports this clone. In DNA, the CDR3 is TGTGCCATCAGCCGGGGGCCCGGAGTCACAGATACGCAGTATTTT. This sequence encodes CAISRGPGVTDTQYF. This sequence joins TRBV10-3 and TRBJ2-3; D assignment may be TRBD1 or TRBD2 (6 bases each). The CDR3 is made up of 15 amino acids. V lost 6 bases and J 2 bases, leaving 15 bases between the germline ends. CDR1 and CDR2 (germline): ENHRY, SYGVKD.

About this clone: The sample has other DNA sequences that encode this CDR3 too. The chain uses TRBV30 and TRBJ2-7, with TRBD1 matching over 9 bases. V trimming: 2 bases; J trimming: 4 bases; junction bases outside the gene matches: 6. CDR1 is GTSNPN and CDR2 is SVGIG in the germline V gene (reference sequence). This CDR3 is 14 amino acids long. The CDR3 reads CAWSPGTGRYEQYF. The CDR3 coding sequence is TGTGCCTGGAGTCCCGGGACAGGGAGGTACGAGCAGTACTTC.

This rearrangement joins TRBV18 to TRBJ2-1; possibly TRBD2 for D (6 bases). From germline, CDR1 is KGHSH and CDR2 LQKENI. The V and J ends lost 6 bases and 6 bases respectively, with 15 bases between them. The CDR3 sequence is 14 residues long. The CDR3: CASSPGAVINEQFF. Written as DNA, the CDR3 is TGTGCCAGCTCGCCGGGAGCCGTGATCAATGAGCAGTTCTTC.

This clone was seen once. The V call is TRBV9, the J call TRBJ2-1, with D possibly being TRBD2 (8 bases). Deletions cut 3 bases from V and 11 bases from J, with 21 bases between. The CDR3 is 15 amino acids. Germline values: CDR1 SGDLS, CDR2 YYNGEE. The CDR3 here is CASSDSGSLGQKQFF. CDR3 bases: TGTGCCAGCAGCGACAGCGGGAGTCTGGGACAGAAGCAGTTCTTC.